Each of the 27 T cell receptor beta chains below was sequenced from the same sample in a study of control samples from healthy donors and cancer patients. Method: immunoSEQ multiplex PCR; TCRdb's copy keeps in-frame clones and lacks some. This table lists fewer than 250,000 clones. Input material: blood. All receptors derive from a woman between 25 and 40 years old in good health.

The chain uses TRBV24-1 and TRBJ2-3; weak D call: TRBD1 (8 bases). Trimming took off 6 bases at V and 3 bases at J, with 18 bases between the two ends. CDR3 length: 16 amino acids. CDR1 KGHDR and CDR2 SFDVKD come from the germline V gene. The CDR3 loop reads CATSTGGGVLTDTQYF. The CDR3 DNA reads as TGTGCCACCAGTACAGGGGGGGGAGTCCTGACAGATACGCAGTATTTT.

J is TRBJ2-3 and V is TRBV27; 13 bases match TRBD2. Germline V gene data show CDR1 as MNHEY and CDR2 as SMNVEV (reference sequence). Germline trimming cut 5 bases from V and 1 base from J; bases unmatched to any gene: 9. This CDR3 has 18 residues. As DNA, the CDR3 is TGTGCCAGCAGTGAGGGGACTAGCGGGGATTGGGGCACAGATACGCAGTATTTT. Translated, it gives CASSEGTSGDWGTDTQYF.

V usage is TRBV4-2 and J usage is TRBJ1-1; D may be TRBD1 (6 bases). V was cut by 1 base and J by 2 bases, with 8 bases left in between. This CDR3 contains 14 residues. The germline CDR1 and CDR2 sequences are LGHNA and YNFKEQ. Here the CDR3 DNA reads TGTGCCAGCAGCCAAGGGGGGGCTAACACTGAAGCTTTCTTT. It yields the protein CASSQGGANTEAFF.

The chain joins TRBV20-1 to TRBJ1-1; D is ambiguous. V gave up 0 bases and J gave up 7 bases, with 6 bases separating them. The CDR3 is 11 residues long. The germline V gene has CDR1 DFQATT and CDR2 SNEGSKA (reference sequence). The DNA of the CDR3 is TGCAGTGCTAGAGAGGTGCTTGAAGCTTTCTTT. Translating it yields CSAREVLEAFF.

The chain recombines TRBV30 with TRBJ2-1; 12 bases align to TRBD2. V lost 0 bases and J lost 8; bases outside the gene matches: 5. In germline, CDR1 is GTSNPN, CDR2 SVGIG (reference sequence). The CDR3 runs 15 residues. CDR3 coding DNA: TGTGCCTGGAGTGTAGGGCTAGCGGGGGGGTATGAGCAGTTCTTC. Translated, it gives CAWSVGLAGGYEQFF.

The chain couples TRBV7-3 to TRBJ2-7, with 10 nucleotides matching TRBD1. CDR1 and CDR2 (germline): SGHTA, FQGTGA. V gave up 5 bases and J gave up 6 bases; unmatched junction bases: 7. The CDR3 totals 14 residues. CDR3 loop: CASSKGGTGVEQYF. The CDR3 DNA reads as TGTGCCAGCAGCAAAGGCGGGACAGGGGTCGAGCAGTACTTC.

V and J are TRBV7-2 and TRBJ1-5; no definite D call. There are 15 residues in the CDR3. Trimming cost V 5 bases and J 7 bases, with 18 bases left between them. Germline V gene lookup returns CDR1 SGHTA and CDR2 FQGNSA. DNA of the CDR3: TGTGCCAGCAGCCCCTCGGCACCCGGCGGGCAGCCCCAGCATTTT. This codes for CASSPSAPGGQPQHF.

V is TRBV4-1 and J is TRBJ2-5, with D unclear. This CDR3 spans 14 amino acids. Trimming took 1 base from V and 5 from J, leaving 11 bases between them. CDR1 is MGHRA and CDR2 is YSYEKL in the germline V gene. The CDR3 DNA follows: TGCGCCAGCAGCCAAGTAATTATAGTGGAGACCCAGTACTTC. Encoded protein: CASSQVIIVETQYF.

J is TRBJ2-2 and V is TRBV5-5; 9 positions match TRBD1. The germline V gene encodes CDR1 SGHKS and CDR2 YYEKEE (reference sequence). V shed 2 bases and J 4 bases; nucleotides not matched to a gene: 9. The CDR3 is 17 residues long. In DNA, the CDR3 is TGTGCCAGCAGCTTATATACGGGACAGGGAGGCACCGGGGAGCTGTTTTTT. Translated: CASSLYTGQGGTGELFF.

The chain combines TRBV18 with TRBJ2-7; tentative D call: TRBD2 (6 bases). This CDR3 is 14 amino acids long. The V gene lost 4 bases and the J gene lost 5 bases, with 15 bases spanning the gap. Germline CDR1 KGHSH, CDR2 LQKENI. The CDR3 DNA sequence: TGTGCCAGCTCACGTGGGACGTCGGGGGACGAGCAGTACTTC. Translated: CASSRGTSGDEQYF.

The chain couples TRBV11-3 to TRBJ2-3; no clear D gene. CDR3 length equals 15 residues. V was pared by 1 base and J by 2 bases, with 10 bases between. CDR1 is SGHNT, CDR2 YENEEA, per germline. CDR3 bases: TGTGCCAGCAGCTTAGGGTACTACCACACAGATACGCAGTATTTT. Residues: CASSLGYYHTDTQYF.

The V and J genes are TRBV6-5 and TRBJ1-6; D gene ambiguous. CDR3 length: 13 amino acids. Germline-derived CDR1 and CDR2 are MNHEY and SVGAGI. Deletions cut 5 bases from V and 7 bases from J, with 9 bases between. The CDR3 DNA reads TGTGCCAGCAGTCCTTTTTCGAATTCACCCCTCCACTTT. As protein: CASSPFSNSPLHF.

The chain recombines TRBV19 with TRBJ2-3; the D is unclear. Germline values: CDR1 LNHDA, CDR2 SQIVND (reference sequence). The CDR3 covers 16 residues. Trimming removed 1 base at V and 4 bases at J, with 15 bases between. CDR3: CASSIVGRPSPDTQYF. In DNA, the CDR3 is TGTGCCAGTAGTATAGTGGGCAGGCCGAGCCCAGATACGCAGTATTTT.

The V and J genes are TRBV14 and TRBJ1-3, with D possibly being TRBD1 (5 bases). The germline CDR1 and CDR2 sequences are SGHDN and FVKESK. The CDR3 is made up of 16 amino acids. Trimming left V 5 bases short and J 4 bases short, with 18 bases between. The CDR3 DNA sequence: TGTGCCAGCAGCTACAACCTAGGGGACCGCGGAAACACCATATATTTT. Translating gives CASSYNLGDRGNTIYF.

J is TRBJ1-3 and V is TRBV6-5, with D perhaps matching TRBD1 (6 bases). V was shortened by 4 bases and J by 3 bases, with 13 bases between the two germline ends. The germline V gene has CDR1 MNHEY and CDR2 SVGAGI. This CDR3 is 15 amino acids long. This CDR3 reads CASSFSQGDGNTIYF. Here the CDR3 DNA reads TGTGCCAGCAGTTTTTCACAGGGTGATGGAAACACCATATATTTT.

V is TRBV6-5 and J is TRBJ1-1, with unresolved D. The germline CDR1 and CDR2 sequences are MNHEY and SVGAGI. V was trimmed by 6 bases and J by 1 base, leaving 9 bases between them. This CDR3 has 13 amino acids. The CDR3 reads CASRLTPNTEAFF. In DNA, the CDR3 is TGTGCCAGCAGACTTACACCGAACACTGAAGCTTTCTTT.

The chain is built from TRBV18 and TRBJ2-2; TRBD1 matches 9 bases. The germline V gene has CDR1 KGHSH and CDR2 LQKENI. The CDR3 sequence is 16 residues long. J gave up 1 base and V 2 bases, and 2 bases lay outside the gene matches. In DNA, the CDR3 is TGTGCCAGCTCACCAAGGGGACAGGGGAACACCGGGGAGCTGTTTTTT. This gives the protein CASSPRGQGNTGELFF.

The rearrangement joins TRBV19 to TRBJ1-4, with D possibly TRBD1 on 5 matching bases. The germline V gene has CDR1 LNHDA and CDR2 SQIVND (reference sequence). This CDR3 comprises 14 residues. V was shortened by 5 bases and J by 7 bases, with 14 bases between the two germline ends. The CDR3 loop is CASSPPGMGEKLFF. In nucleotides, the CDR3 is TGTGCCAGTAGTCCCCCAGGGATGGGTGAAAAACTGTTTTTT.

The chain combines TRBV6-2 or TRBV6-3 with TRBJ1-1; 7 nucleotides line up with TRBD1. Germline loops: CDR1 MNHEY, CDR2 SVGEGT. The CDR3 length is 12 residues. Unmatched junction bases numbered 5, after V lost 4 bases and J lost 9 bases. Here the CDR3 reads CASSSLQGKAFF. The CDR3 nucleotides are TGTGCCAGCAGTTCTTTACAGGGGAAAGCTTTCTTT.

The rearrangement links TRBV7-2 to TRBJ1-5; no clear D. V dropped 5 bases and J dropped 6 bases, with 26 bases sitting between them. Germline CDR1 and CDR2: SGHTA and FQGNSA. There are 18 residues in the CDR3. CDR3 in DNA: TGTGCCAGCAGCCCTTCCTCCTGGAAAACCGCACAAAGTCAGCCCCAGCATTTT. Its protein is CASSPSSWKTAQSQPQHF.

V and J are TRBV7-2 and TRBJ1-2; TRBD1 matches 8 bases. The CDR3 runs 18 residues. V gave up 1 base and J gave up 6 bases; unmatched junction bases: 16. The germline V gene encodes CDR1 SGHTA and CDR2 FQGNSA. In DNA form, the CDR3 reads TGTGCCAGCAGCTTAGACGAGGGTGGGATAACAGGGGGAGATGGCTACACCTTC. Amino acid sequence: CASSLDEGGITGGDGYTF.

Here the CDR3 reads CASSPSQAHQPQHF. The CDR3 nucleotides are TGTGCCAGCAGCCCATCTCAAGCCCATCAGCCCCAGCATTTT. The gene calls are TRBV7-2 and TRBJ1-5; no clear D gene. V was pared by 5 bases and J by 5 bases, with 13 bases between. The CDR3 has 14 residues. Germline CDR1 reads SGHTA; CDR2 reads FQGNSA. Complete variable domain (other parts from reference TRBV7-2 and TRBJ1-5): GAGVSQSPSNKVTEKGKDVELRCDPISGHTALYWYRQSLGQGLEFLIYFQGNSAPDKSGLPSDRFSAERTGGSVSTLTIQRTQQEDSAVYLCASSPSQAHQPQHFGDGTRLSIL.

Notes on this clone: This sample includes further DNA sequences coding for the same CDR3. The chain carries TRBV6-5 and TRBJ2-7; D possibly matches TRBD1 or TRBD2 (5 bases each). Germline CDR1 reads MNHEY; CDR2 reads SVGAGI. The germline V and J ends were trimmed by 0 bases and 3 bases, with 6 bases remaining between them. This CDR3 has 13 residues. The CDR3 loop is CASSYSRGYEQYF. The CDR3 nucleotides are TGTGCCAGCAGTTACTCGAGGGGCTACGAGCAGTACTTC.

The gene calls are TRBV4-2 and TRBJ2-3, with D tentatively TRBD2 (5 bases). The V gene's germline CDR1 is LGHNA and CDR2 YNFKEQ. V lost 7 bases, J lost 2 bases, and 13 bases lay in between. The CDR3 contains 14 residues. The CDR3 region has the DNA TGTGCCAGCAATACGGGAACTTTCACAGATACGCAGTATTTT. Amino acid sequence: CASNTGTFTDTQYF.

V is TRBV27 and J is TRBJ1-5, with a tentative D call TRBD1 (6 bases). Trimming stripped 2 bases from V and 2 bases from J, with 10 bases between. The CDR3 contains 15 residues. Per the germline V gene, CDR1 is MNHEY and CDR2 is SMNVEV (reference sequence). CDR3 in amino acids: CASSLGAGGNQPQHF. The CDR3 bases are TGTGCCAGCAGTTTAGGGGCAGGGGGCAATCAGCCCCAGCATTTT.

V usage is TRBV4-1 and J usage is TRBJ1-2, with TRBD1 identical over 11 bases. CDR1 is MGHRA and CDR2 is YSYEKL in the germline V gene. The length of the CDR3 is 14 residues. J lost 8 bases, V lost 2 bases, and 4 bases had no gene match. The chain's CDR3 is CASSQKGQGVGYTF. The CDR3 nucleotides are TGCGCCAGCAGCCAAAAGGGACAGGGGGTCGGCTACACCTTC.

This chain connects TRBV18 to TRBJ1-1; D unclear. Trimming left V 5 bases short and J 2 bases short, with 9 bases between. CDR3 length: 13 amino acids. Germline lookup yields CDR1 KGHSH and CDR2 LQKENI. CDR3 nucleotides: TGTGCCAGCTCATCGGGCGGAAACACTGAAGCTTTCTTT. Its protein product is CASSSGGNTEAFF.